A selection of T cell receptor beta chains follows, all from one sample in a study of a mutant IDH1 vaccine in newly diagnosed glioma. Only in-frame clones appear in the TCRdb table, and some are missing; sequencing was by immunoSEQ multiplex PCR. The repertoire consists of fewer than 30,000 clones, with over 75% occurring once and the leading ten covering roughly 9.5%. These receptors have no identified antigens. The sample here was PBMCs, taken from a glioma patient whose treatment included an IDH1 peptide vaccine. All receptors derive from a woman under 30 with glioma. The CDR3 runs from the conserved cysteine through the conserved F or W. D genes are given only for firm matches. Some rows have no size entry. The others give once, few or many, or a class for an expanded clone.

TRBV2	TRBJ2-3	TRBD1	.	TGTGCCAGCAGTCCACAGGGGACAAGCACAGATACGCAGTATTTT	CASSPQGTSTDTQYF
TRBV11-2	TRBJ1-2	TRBD1	.	TGTGCCAGCAGCACGAGGGACAGGGGCCGGGCTAACTATGGCTACACCTTC	CASSTRDRGRANYGYTF
TRBV4-2	TRBJ1-2	.	.	TGTGCCAGCAGCCCTGGGGGAGGTTCTAACTATGGCTACACCTTC	CASSPGGGSNYGYTF
TRBV29-1	TRBJ1-1	.	.	TGCAGCGTTGAAGATGTTCGCAGGGATCAAGCTTTCTTT	CSVEDVRRDQAFF
TRBV27	TRBJ2-2	.	.	TGTGCCAGCAACGTTAGTAGGACCCCCGACACCGGGGAGCTGTTTTTT	CASNVSRTPDTGELFF
TRBV6-4	TRBJ2-3	.	once	TGTGCCAGCAGTGGGAAAGGGGGCACAGATACGCAGTATTTT	CASSGKGGTDTQYF
TRBV5-1	TRBJ1-2	TRBD1	few	TGCGCCAGCAGCGAGGCTCAGGGGGGGTATGGCTACACCTTC	CASSEAQGGYGYTF
TRBV5-5	TRBJ2-7	.	.	TGTGCCAGCAGCTTGGAGGGTCGGGGGAGTTTGTACGAGCAGTACTTC	CASSLEGRGSLYEQYF
TRBV6-6	TRBJ2-1	.	.	TGTGCCAGCAGTTACTCGACCCCACCCGAGCAGTTCTTC	CASSYSTPPEQFF
TRBV14	TRBJ2-1	TRBD2	.	TGTGCCAGCAGCCAAGTACTAGCGGGGGGGCACGAGCAGTTCTTC	CASSQVLAGGHEQFF
TRBV28	TRBJ2-7	TRBD2	.	TGTGCCAGCAGTTCAGCGGGGGGACCCTCCTACGAGCAGTACTTC	CASSSAGGPSYEQYF
TRBV9	TRBJ2-3	.	.	TGTGCCAGCAGCGTATTTGCGGGTAGAGCAGATACGCAGTATTTT	CASSVFAGRADTQYF
TRBV21-1	TRBJ2-2	.	.	TGTGCCAGCAGCAAAGACAGGGCTTGGTTTGATGACACCGGGGAGCTGTTTTTT	CASSKDRAWFDDTGELFF